This TCR beta chain stems from a study of blood T cell repertoires in COVID-19. Across the whole study: Sites in the United States, Italy and Spain provided acute and convalescent COVID-19 samples.

From germline, CDR1 is KGHSH and CDR2 LQKENI. With 3 bases clipped from V and 4 bases from J, the junction kept 8 bases outside the gene matches. The CDR3 spans 15 residues. Original data processing: Estimated nucleated cell counts came from reference gene primer amplification. TCRdb's table, derived via immunoSEQ multiplex PCR, lists solely in-frame clones and lacks some. V, J and clone size reflect that table, while D and trimming were determined from the DNA. Of approximately 84,000 clones in the sample, about 80% were seen once. Material for sequencing was peripheral blood. The V gene is TRBV18, the J gene TRBJ1-1; 7 bases line up with TRBD1. The source of this sequence is a man over 45 with active or convalescent COVID-19. CDR3 in DNA: TGTGCCAGCTCACCTACAGGGGCCCCGGGCACTGAAGCTTTCTTT. It encodes CASSPTGAPGTEAFF.